A selection of T cell receptor beta chains follows, all from one sample in a study of identical twins. TCRdb reprocessed the 5' RACE reads with MiXCR, giving one entry per CDR3 protein. The sample lists roughly 350,000 distinct CDR3 sequences, over 9% occurring once. These data were also reused for a study on yellow fever vaccine responses in identical twins.

The sample comprised CD8+ T cells sorted from blood. All receptors come from a woman aged 18 to 35 in good health. Each CDR3 is given with its conserved first and last residue. A D gene is named only where the DNA matches it firmly. The listing skips clone size in some rows; elsewhere it reads once, few, many or a size class.

cdr3_aa,cdr3_nt,clone_size,j_call,d_call,v_call
CASSRSASGGAKNIQYF,TGTGCCAGCAGCCGCTCCGCTAGCGGGGGGGCCAAAAACATTCAGTACTTC,few,TRBJ2-4,TRBD2,TRBV14
CASSESGGSGANVLTF,TGTGCCAGCAGTGAGTCTGGGGGCTCTGGGGCCAACGTCCTGACTTTC,.,TRBJ2-6,.,TRBV6-4
CASSLHYGEEKLFF,TGTGCCAGCAGTCTTCACTACGGCGAGGAAAAACTGTTTTTT,few,TRBJ1-4,.,TRBV6-1
CSVEVDTQETQYF,TGCAGCGTTGAAGTCGACACCCAAGAGACCCAGTACTTC,many,TRBJ2-5,.,TRBV29-1
CASSPGTPGPQETQYF,TGTGCCAGCAGTCCCGGGACCCCGGGGCCCCAAGAGACCCAGTACTTC,.,TRBJ2-5,.,TRBV12-3/TRBV12-4
CASSEVAGGTDTQYF,TGTGCCAGCAGTGAAGTAGCGGGGGGTACAGATACGCAGTATTTT,many,TRBJ2-3,TRBD2,TRBV6-1
CASSSFRGLRSNTEAFF,TGTGCCAGCAGCTCTTTTCGGGGACTCAGATCGAACACTGAAGCTTTCTTT,.,TRBJ1-1,.,TRBV11-2
CASGGPTEAFF,TGTGCCAGCGGGGGGCCCACTGAAGCTTTCTTT,few,TRBJ1-1,.,TRBV27
CSVDFGVWDTEAFF,TGCAGCGTTGATTTCGGGGTTTGGGACACTGAAGCTTTCTTT,.,TRBJ1-1,.,TRBV29-1
CASSLSVVKKGGEDTQYF,TGTGCCAGCAGTTTATCAGTTGTTAAGAAGGGAGGGGAGGATACGCAGTATTTT,few,TRBJ2-3,TRBD2,TRBV28
CASSLPLAGGYNEQFF,TGTGCCAGCAGCTTGCCCCTAGCGGGGGGGTACAATGAGCAGTTCTTC,many,TRBJ2-1,TRBD2,TRBV5-5
CSARSGQGMIDTQYF,TGCAGTGCGCGCTCGGGACAGGGTATGATAGATACGCAGTATTTT,few,TRBJ2-3,TRBD1,TRBV20-1
CAIPPGLAGGLSSYNEQFF,TGTGCCATCCCTCCGGGACTAGCGGGAGGCCTGAGCTCCTACAATGAGCAGTTCTTC,.,TRBJ2-1,TRBD2,TRBV2
CASSLGRGLTDTQYF,TGTGCCAGCAGTTTAGGCAGGGGTTTGACAGATACGCAGTATTTT,many,TRBJ2-3,.,TRBV28
CASSPAGHSNEQFF,TGCGCCAGCAGCCCGGCGGGACACAGCAATGAGCAGTTCTTC,.,TRBJ2-1,.,TRBV5-1
CASSLPSSGRKLQYF,TGTGCCAGCAGTTTACCTTCTAGCGGGAGAAAGTTGCAGTACTTC,few,TRBJ2-7,TRBD2,TRBV28